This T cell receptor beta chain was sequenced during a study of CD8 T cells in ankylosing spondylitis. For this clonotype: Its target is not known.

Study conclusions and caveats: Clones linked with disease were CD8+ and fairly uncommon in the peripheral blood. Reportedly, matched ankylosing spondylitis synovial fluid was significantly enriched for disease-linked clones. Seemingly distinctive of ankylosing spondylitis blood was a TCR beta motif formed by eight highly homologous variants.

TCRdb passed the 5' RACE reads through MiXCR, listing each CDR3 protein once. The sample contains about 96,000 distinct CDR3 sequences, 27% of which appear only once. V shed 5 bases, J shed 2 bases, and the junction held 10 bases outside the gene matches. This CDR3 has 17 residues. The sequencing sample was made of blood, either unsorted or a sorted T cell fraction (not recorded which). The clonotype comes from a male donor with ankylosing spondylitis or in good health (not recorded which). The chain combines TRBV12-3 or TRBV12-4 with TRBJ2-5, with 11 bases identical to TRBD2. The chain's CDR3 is CASSQTQGLAAQETQYF. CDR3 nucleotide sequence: TGTGCCAGCAGTCAAACCCAGGGACTAGCGGCTCAAGAGACCCAGTACTTC.